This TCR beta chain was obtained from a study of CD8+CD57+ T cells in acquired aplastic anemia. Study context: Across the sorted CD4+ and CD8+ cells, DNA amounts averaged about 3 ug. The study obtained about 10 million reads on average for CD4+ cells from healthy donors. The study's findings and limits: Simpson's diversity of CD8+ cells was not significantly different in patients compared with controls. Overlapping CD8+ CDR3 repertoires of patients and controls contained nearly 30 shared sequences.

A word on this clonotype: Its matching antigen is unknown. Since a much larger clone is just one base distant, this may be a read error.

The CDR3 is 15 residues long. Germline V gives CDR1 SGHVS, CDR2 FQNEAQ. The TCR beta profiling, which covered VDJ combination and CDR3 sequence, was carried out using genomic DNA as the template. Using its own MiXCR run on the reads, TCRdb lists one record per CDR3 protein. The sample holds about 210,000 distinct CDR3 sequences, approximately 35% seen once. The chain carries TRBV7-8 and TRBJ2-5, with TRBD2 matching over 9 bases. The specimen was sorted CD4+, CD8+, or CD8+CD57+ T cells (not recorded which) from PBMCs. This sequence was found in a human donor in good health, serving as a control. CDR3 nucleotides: TGTGCCGGCAGCTTAGTCGCGGGGGGGCCTTGGACCCAGTACTTC. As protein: CAGSLVAGGPWTQYF.